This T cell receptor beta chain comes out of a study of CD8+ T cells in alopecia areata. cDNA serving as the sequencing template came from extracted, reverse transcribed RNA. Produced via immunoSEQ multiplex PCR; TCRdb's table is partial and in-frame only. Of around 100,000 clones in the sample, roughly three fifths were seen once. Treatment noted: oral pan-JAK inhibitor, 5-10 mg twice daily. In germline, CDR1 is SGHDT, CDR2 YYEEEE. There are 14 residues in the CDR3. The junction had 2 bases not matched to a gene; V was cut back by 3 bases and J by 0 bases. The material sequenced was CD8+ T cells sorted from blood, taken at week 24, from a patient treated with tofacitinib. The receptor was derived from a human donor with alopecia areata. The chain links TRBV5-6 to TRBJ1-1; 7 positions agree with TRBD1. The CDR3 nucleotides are TGTGCCAGCAGCTGGGACAGATTGAACACTGAAGCTTTCTTT. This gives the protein CASSWDRLNTEAFF.